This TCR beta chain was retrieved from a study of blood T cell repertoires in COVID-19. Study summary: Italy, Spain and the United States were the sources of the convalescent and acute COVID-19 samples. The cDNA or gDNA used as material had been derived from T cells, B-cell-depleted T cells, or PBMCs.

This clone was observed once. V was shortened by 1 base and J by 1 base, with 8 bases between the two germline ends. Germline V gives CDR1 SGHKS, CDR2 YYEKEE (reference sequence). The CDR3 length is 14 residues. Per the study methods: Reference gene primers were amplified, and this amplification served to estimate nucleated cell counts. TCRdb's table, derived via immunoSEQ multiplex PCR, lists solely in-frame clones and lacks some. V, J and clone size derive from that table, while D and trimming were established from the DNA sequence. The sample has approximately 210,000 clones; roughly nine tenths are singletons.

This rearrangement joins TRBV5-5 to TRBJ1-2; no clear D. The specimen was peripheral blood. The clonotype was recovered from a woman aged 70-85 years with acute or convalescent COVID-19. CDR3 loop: CASSLSLFNYGYTF. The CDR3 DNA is TGTGCCAGCAGCTTGTCCCTCTTTAACTATGGCTACACCTTC.